This TCR beta chain is from a study of blood T cells in healthy people across ages (dated by TCRdb to 2015 to 2017). At the level of the whole study: In model experiments, template switching captured roughly one uniquely barcoded TCR beta cDNA molecule for every two T cells. Using the same blood draw, the study looked at two additional independent replicas of 1 million unique cDNA reads for two donors, one aged 18 to 30 and the other aged 80 or older. Four age groups were formed from the donors: young (average approximately 15 years), middle-aged (approximately 40), aged (around 62) and long-lived (approximately 80). To avoid experimental bias, donors of different ages were randomly spread across the sequencing lanes. Using deep sequencing normalized with unique cDNA molecular identifiers, the study measured how TCR beta repertoire diversity changes with age.

Donors were a few dozen systemically healthy Caucasian individuals from Russia aged roughly 6 to 100 years. Roughly 9 milliliters of peripheral blood were drawn from each donor into EDTA-treated Vacutainer tubes. Ficoll-Paque density-gradient centrifugation was used to isolate PBMCs, with at least 6.5 million per sample. Total RNA was extracted from PBMCs with Trizol reagent, with at least 5 micrograms obtained per sample. Naive CD45RAhigh/CD27high T cell percentages were measured by flow cytometry on a PBMC aliquot from every donor. General findings and caveats noted by the study authors: Estimates of total diversity based on one million sequenced T cells were regarded as lower bounds and as underestimates. Bulk unsorted PBMC profiling prevented conclusive comparison of naive and antigen-experienced compartments. As age increased, observed TCR beta diversity per million T cells dropped in a roughly linear way, and a significant reduction was already evident by age 40. There was a strong correlation between observed TCR beta diversity and the percentage of naive T cells measured by flow cytometry. The long-lived group showed more naive CD4+ T cells, fewer expanded clones and increased TCR diversity than the aged group, suggesting age selection. Because the CMV infection status of the donors was unknown, age-related changes in expanded clonotypes may potentially have been confounded.

This clonotype was recorded at least ten times. Which antigen it targets is not known. Base qualities were left out, and no much larger clone turns up one base away. Library construction relied on 5' RACE. The sequencer listed for this sample is Illumina HiSeq 2500. A second about 7 to 12 cycle PCR used a sample-barcoded 5' primer and a J-beta primer mix. Each TCR beta cDNA molecule received a unique molecular identifier from a template-switch 5' adaptor carrying 12 random nucleotides. Each sample yielded at least 2.5 million CDR3-containing paired-end reads. First-strand cDNA synthesis was performed from all RNA using the Mint cDNA synthesis kit, with priming by a TRBC-specific oligonucleotide. After uracil-DNA glycosylase treatment, a first 18-cycle PCR used universal primers M1SS and BC2_uni_R on all cDNA. The authors processed their data as follows. Normalization of each sample was performed by random selection of 1 million high-quality reads, each carrying a distinct molecular identifier. Instead of being binned into consensus sequences, reads with shared molecular identifiers were discarded. MiTCR, run with a Q25 quality threshold and the strictest error-elimination algorithm, handled CDR3 identification, clonotype clustering and error correction. A nonparametric unseen species model with Euler transformation was used to estimate lower-bound total TCR beta diversity. TCRdb cleaned the public reads at Q25 with fastp, built clones with MiXCR and kept in-frame beta chains. CDR3 protein duplicates are merged, each entry listing the most common genes and DNA. The V and J calls follow TCRdb's processing rather than the paper's. This sample gives about 400,000 distinct CDR3 sequences in total; 50% to 60% of them show up just once. Jointly, the top ten make up around 50% of the sample.

V lost 5 bases and J lost 5 bases; the stretch between them is 15 bases long. For CDR1 and CDR2, the germline V gene (reference sequence) lists DFQATT and SNEGSKA. Taken from cysteine to phenylalanine, the CDR3 has 13 residues. The only DNA kept is the CDR3, 39 bases in frame from the first base. The chain joins TRBV20-1 to TRBJ2-5, with no reliable assignment of the D segment. What was sequenced was blood. The origin of this receptor is a man aged 60 to 75 in good health. The DNA sequence reads TGCAGTGCTGGCGCCACGGGTCGTGAGACCCAGTACTTC. Translated, this is CSAGATGRETQYF.